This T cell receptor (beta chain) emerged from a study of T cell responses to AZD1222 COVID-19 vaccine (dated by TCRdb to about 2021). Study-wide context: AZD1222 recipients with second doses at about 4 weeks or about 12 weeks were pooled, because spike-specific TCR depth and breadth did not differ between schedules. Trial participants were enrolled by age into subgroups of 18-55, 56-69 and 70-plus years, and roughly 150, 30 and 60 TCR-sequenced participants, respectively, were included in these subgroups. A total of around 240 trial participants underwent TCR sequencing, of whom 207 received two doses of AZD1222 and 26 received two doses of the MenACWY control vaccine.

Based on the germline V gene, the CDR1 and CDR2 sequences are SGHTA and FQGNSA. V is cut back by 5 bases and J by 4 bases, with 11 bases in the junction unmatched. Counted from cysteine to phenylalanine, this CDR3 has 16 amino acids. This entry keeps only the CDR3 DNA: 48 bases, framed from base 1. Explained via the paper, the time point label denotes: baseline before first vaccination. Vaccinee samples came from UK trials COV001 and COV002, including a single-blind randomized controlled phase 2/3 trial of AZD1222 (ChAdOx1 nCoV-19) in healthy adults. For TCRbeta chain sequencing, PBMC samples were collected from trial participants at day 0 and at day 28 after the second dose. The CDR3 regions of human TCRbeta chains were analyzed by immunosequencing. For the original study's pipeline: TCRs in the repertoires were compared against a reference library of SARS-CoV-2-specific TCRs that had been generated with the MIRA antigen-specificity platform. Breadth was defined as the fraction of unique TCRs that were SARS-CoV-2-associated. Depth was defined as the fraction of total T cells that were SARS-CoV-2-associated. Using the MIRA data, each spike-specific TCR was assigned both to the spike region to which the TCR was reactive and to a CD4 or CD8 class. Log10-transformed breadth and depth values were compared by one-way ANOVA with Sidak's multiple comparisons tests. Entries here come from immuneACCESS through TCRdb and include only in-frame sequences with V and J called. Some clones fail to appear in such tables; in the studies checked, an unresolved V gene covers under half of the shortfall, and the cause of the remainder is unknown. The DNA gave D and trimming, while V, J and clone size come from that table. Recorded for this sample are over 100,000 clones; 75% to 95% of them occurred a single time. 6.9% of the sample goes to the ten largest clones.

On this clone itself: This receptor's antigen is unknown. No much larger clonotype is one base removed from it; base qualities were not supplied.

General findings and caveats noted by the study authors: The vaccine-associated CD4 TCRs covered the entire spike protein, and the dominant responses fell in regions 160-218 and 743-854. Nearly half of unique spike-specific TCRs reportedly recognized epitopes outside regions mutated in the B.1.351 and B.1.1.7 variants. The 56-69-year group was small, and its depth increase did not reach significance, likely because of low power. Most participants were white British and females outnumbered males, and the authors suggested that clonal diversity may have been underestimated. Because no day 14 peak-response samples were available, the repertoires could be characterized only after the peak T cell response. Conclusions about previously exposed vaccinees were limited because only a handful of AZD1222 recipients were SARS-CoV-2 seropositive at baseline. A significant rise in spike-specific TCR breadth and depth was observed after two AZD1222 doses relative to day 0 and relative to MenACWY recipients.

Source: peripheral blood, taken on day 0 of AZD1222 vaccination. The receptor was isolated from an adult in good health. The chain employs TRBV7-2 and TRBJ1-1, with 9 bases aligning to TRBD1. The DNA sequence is TGTGCCAGCAGCCTGATTTTCGGGACAGGGATCACTGAAGCTTTCTTT. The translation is CASSLIFGTGITEAFF.